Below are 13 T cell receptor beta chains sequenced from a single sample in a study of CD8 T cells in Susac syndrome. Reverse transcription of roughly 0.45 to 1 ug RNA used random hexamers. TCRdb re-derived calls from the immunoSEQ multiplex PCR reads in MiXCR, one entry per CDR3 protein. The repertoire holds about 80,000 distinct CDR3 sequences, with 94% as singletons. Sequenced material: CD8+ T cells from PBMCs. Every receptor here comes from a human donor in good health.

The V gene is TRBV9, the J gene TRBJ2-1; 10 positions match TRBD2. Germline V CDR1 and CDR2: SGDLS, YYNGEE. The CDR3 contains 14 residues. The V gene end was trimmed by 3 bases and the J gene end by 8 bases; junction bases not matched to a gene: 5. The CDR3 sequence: CASSASGSGDEQFF. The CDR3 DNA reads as TGTGCCAGCAGCGCTAGCGGGAGTGGAGATGAGCAGTTCTTC.

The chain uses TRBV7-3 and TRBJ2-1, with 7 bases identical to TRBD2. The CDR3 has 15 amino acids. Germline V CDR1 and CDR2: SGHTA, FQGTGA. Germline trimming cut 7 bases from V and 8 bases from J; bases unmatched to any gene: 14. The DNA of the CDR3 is TGTGCCAGCACCATCCAGCGCGGGACTAAGGATGAGCAGTTCTTC. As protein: CASTIQRGTKDEQFF.

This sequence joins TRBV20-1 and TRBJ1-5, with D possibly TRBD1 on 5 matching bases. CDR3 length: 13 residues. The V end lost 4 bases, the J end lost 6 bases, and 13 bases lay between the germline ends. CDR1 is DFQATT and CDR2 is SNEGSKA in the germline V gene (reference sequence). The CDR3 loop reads CSAMGGDGQPQHF. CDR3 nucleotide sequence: TGCAGTGCTATGGGAGGGGATGGTCAGCCCCAGCATTTT.

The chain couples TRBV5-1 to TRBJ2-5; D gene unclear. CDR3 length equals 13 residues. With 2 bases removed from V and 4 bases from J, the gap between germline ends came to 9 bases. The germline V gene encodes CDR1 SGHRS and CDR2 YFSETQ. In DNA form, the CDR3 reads TGCGCCAGCAGCTTATTCGAACGAGAGACCCAGTACTTC. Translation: CASSLFERETQYF.

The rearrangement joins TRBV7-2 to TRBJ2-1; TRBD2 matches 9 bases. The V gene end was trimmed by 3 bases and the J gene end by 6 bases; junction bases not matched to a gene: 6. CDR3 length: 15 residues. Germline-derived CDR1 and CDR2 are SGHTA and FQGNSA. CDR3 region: CASSFSQTSGNEQFF. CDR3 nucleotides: TGTGCCAGCAGCTTTTCCCAGACTAGCGGCAATGAGCAGTTCTTC.

CDR3 sequence (DNA): TGTGCCAGCAGCAAAGGCGACCATGGGACTAGCGGGAGAGAAATATGTGAGCAGTTCTTC. This sequence encodes CASSKGDHGTSGREICEQFF. V usage is TRBV21-1 and J usage is TRBJ2-1; the tabulated D call, TRBD2, remains unverified against the DNA. TRBV21-1 is a pseudogene segment. This CDR3 has 20 amino acids.

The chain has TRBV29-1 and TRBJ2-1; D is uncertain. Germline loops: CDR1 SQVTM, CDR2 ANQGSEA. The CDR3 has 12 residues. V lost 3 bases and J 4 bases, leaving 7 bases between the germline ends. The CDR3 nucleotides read TGCAGCGTTGATTCGCTGTACAATGAGCAGTTCTTC. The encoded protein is CSVDSLYNEQFF.

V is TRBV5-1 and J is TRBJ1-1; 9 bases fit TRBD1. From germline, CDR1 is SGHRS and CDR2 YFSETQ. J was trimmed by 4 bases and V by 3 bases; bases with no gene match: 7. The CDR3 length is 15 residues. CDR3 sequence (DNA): TGCGCCAGCAGCTGGGTGGACAGGGGTGGCACTGAAGCTTTCTTT. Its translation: CASSWVDRGGTEAFF.

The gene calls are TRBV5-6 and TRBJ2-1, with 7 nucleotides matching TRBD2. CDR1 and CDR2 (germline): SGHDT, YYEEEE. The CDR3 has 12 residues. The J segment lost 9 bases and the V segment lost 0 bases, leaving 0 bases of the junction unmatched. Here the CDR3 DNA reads TGTGCCAGCAGCTTGGGCGGGAGTGAGCAGTTCTTC. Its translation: CASSLGGSEQFF. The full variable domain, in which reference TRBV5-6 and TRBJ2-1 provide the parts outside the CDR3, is DAGVTQSPTHLIKTRGQQVTLRCSPKSGHDTVSWYQQALGQGPQFIFQYYEEEERQRGNFPDRFSGHQFPNYSSELNVNALLLGDSALYLCASSLGGSEQFFGPGTRLTVL.

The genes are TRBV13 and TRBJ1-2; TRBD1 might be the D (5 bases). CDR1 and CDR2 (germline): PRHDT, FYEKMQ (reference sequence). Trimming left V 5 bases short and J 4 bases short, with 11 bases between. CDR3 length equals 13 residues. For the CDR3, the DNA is TGTGCCAGCAGCATCCAGGGACCCTATGGCTACACCTTC. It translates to CASSIQGPYGYTF.

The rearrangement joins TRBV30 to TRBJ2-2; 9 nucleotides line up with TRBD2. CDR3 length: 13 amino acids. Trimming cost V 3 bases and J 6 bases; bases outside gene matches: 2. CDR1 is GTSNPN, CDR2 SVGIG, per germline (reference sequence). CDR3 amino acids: CAWRGTSPGELFF. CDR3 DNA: TGTGCCTGGAGGGGGACTAGCCCCGGGGAGCTGTTTTTT. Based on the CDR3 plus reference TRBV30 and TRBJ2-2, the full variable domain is SQTIHQWPATLVQPVGSPLSLECTVEGTSNPNLYWYRQAAGRGLQLLFYSVGIGQISSEVPQNLSASRPQDRQFILSSKKLLLSDSGFYLCAWRGTSPGELFFGEGSRLTVL.

CDR3 amino acids: CASSLAGGGTNEKLFF. The CDR3 region has the DNA TGTGCCAGCAGCTTGGCAGGGGGAGGCACTAATGAAAAACTGTTTTTT. The chain uses TRBV5-6 and TRBJ1-4; 7 bases are shared with TRBD1. V gave up 0 bases and J gave up 2 bases; unmatched junction bases: 4. Per germline, CDR1 SGHDT and CDR2 YYEEEE. The CDR3 runs 16 residues.

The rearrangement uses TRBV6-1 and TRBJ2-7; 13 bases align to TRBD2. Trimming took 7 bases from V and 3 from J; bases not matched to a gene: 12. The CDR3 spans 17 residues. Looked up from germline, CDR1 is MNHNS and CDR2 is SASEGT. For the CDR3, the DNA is TGTGCCAGCACCGCGGTGAGACTAGCGGGGGGATTCTACGAGCAGTACTTC. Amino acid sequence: CASTAVRLAGGFYEQYF.